Here is one TCR beta chain with its context. This entry is derived from a study of blood T cell repertoires in COVID-19. Study context: Samples came from the United States, Italy and Spain, spanning acute and convalescent COVID-19. Sources were T cells, B-cell-depleted T cells, or PBMCs; the material itself was cDNA or gDNA.

In the original analysis: Nucleated cell number was recorded as an estimate derived from reference gene primer amplification. The assay was immunoSEQ multiplex PCR, and TCRdb's table has in-frame clones only and misses some. That table furnishes V, J and clone size, whereas the DNA furnished D and trimming. The profile covers about 29,000 clones, with 89% appearing a single time and 9.9% taken by the ten largest. Germline V CDR1 and CDR2: SGHRS, YFSETQ. The CDR3 extends over 13 amino acids. V lost 3 bases to trimming and J lost 5 bases, with 9 bases between them. Material: peripheral blood. This TCR was recovered from a human donor in a cohort sampled during active COVID-19. The chain has TRBV5-1 and TRBJ2-1, with a tentative D call TRBD2 (5 bases). The CDR3 loop is CASSYRGNNEQFF. The CDR3, as DNA: TGCGCCAGCAGCTACCGGGGTAACAATGAGCAGTTCTTC.